Listed below are T cell receptor beta chains from one sample, sequenced in a study of blood T cell repertoires in COVID-19. Assay used: immunoSEQ multiplex PCR; TCRdb lists only in-frame clones, some missing. The table shows fewer than 700,000 clones, with about 88% occurring only once. The source material was peripheral blood. The receptors stem from a woman aged 50 to 60 with COVID-19, enrolled during active disease. Both conserved end residues are part of each CDR3.

J gene: TRBJ2-1
V gene: TRBV19
CDR3 protein: CASSSGGGLYNEQFF

J gene: TRBJ2-1
V gene: TRBV9
CDR3 protein: CASSRSYEQFF

J gene: TRBJ1-1
V gene: TRBV3-1/TRBV3-2
CDR3 protein: CASSQDRGAGEAFF

J gene: TRBJ1-1
V gene: TRBV4-1
CDR3 protein: CASSSTGGEAFF

J gene: TRBJ1-1
V gene: TRBV29-1
CDR3 protein: CSVGGGSTEAFF

J gene: TRBJ2-7
V gene: TRBV7-3
CDR3 protein: CASSQTAKLTYEQYF

J gene: TRBJ1-1
V gene: TRBV9
CDR3 protein: CASSVPGQGDLTEAFF

J gene: TRBJ1-4
V gene: TRBV19
CDR3 protein: CASSNGQGREKLFF

J gene: TRBJ2-1
V gene: TRBV19
CDR3 protein: CASSLGTGGFNEQFF

J gene: TRBJ1-2
V gene: TRBV27
CDR3 protein: CASSADRTNYGYTF

J gene: TRBJ2-1
V gene: TRBV7-9
CDR3 protein: CASSFLTGDNEQFF

J gene: TRBJ2-3
V gene: TRBV2
CDR3 protein: CASNREDTQYF

J gene: TRBJ1-2
V gene: TRBV5-6
CDR3 protein: CASSLGTRSYTF

J gene: TRBJ2-1
V gene: TRBV9
CDR3 protein: CASSVTVSGGDNEQFF

J gene: TRBJ2-7
V gene: TRBV2
CDR3 protein: CASSEIGGVTYEQYF

J gene: TRBJ1-1
V gene: TRBV18
CDR3 protein: CASSPGGDTEAFF

J gene: TRBJ1-1
V gene: TRBV30
CDR3 protein: CAWSVGQGAFF

J gene: TRBJ1-1
V gene: TRBV28
CDR3 protein: CASSFGEGTPNTEAFF

J gene: TRBJ1-6
V gene: TRBV19
CDR3 protein: CASSIIRGRDSPLHF

J gene: TRBJ1-2
V gene: TRBV19
CDR3 protein: CASSPGEDYGYTF

J gene: TRBJ1-1
V gene: TRBV6-5
CDR3 protein: CASTGQGYTEAFF

J gene: TRBJ1-2
V gene: TRBV30
CDR3 protein: CASKLQGFYGYTF

J gene: TRBJ2-4
V gene: TRBV18
CDR3 protein: CASSPKGGAKNIQYF

J gene: TRBJ1-2
V gene: TRBV4-1
CDR3 protein: CASSPALGGIGYGYTF

J gene: TRBJ1-2
V gene: TRBV3-1/TRBV3-2
CDR3 protein: CASSQYNGGADGYTF

J gene: TRBJ2-4
V gene: TRBV4-1
CDR3 protein: CASSQVLDDREENIQYF

J gene: TRBJ1-1
V gene: TRBV6-5
CDR3 protein: CASLQGWDTEAFF

J gene: TRBJ1-2
V gene: TRBV6-5
CDR3 protein: CASSYSGKGEGYTF

J gene: TRBJ1-5
V gene: TRBV4-1
CDR3 protein: CASSQGQGANQPQHF

J gene: TRBJ1-1
V gene: TRBV14
CDR3 protein: CASSLGHPNTEAFF

J gene: TRBJ1-6
V gene: TRBV29-1
CDR3 protein: CSVKATGLDSPLHF

J gene: TRBJ2-2
V gene: TRBV9
CDR3 protein: CASSGQGNTGELFF

J gene: TRBJ2-7
V gene: TRBV18
CDR3 protein: CASSPEGRQIEQYF

J gene: TRBJ1-2
V gene: TRBV12-3/TRBV12-4
CDR3 protein: CASSPDSEYGYTF

J gene: TRBJ2-2
V gene: TRBV9
CDR3 protein: CASSVEGGRGRRDTGELFF

J gene: TRBJ1-2
V gene: TRBV19
CDR3 protein: CASSKDRGINYGYTF

J gene: TRBJ2-3
V gene: TRBV24-1
CDR3 protein: CATDGRTSGGTDTQYF

J gene: TRBJ2-1
V gene: TRBV5-6
CDR3 protein: CASSLTSGGVYNEQFF

J gene: TRBJ1-1
V gene: TRBV12-3/TRBV12-4
CDR3 protein: CASTREVNTEAFF

J gene: TRBJ2-7
V gene: TRBV4-2
CDR3 protein: CASSNAQGDLNEQYF

J gene: TRBJ2-1
V gene: TRBV7-2
CDR3 protein: CASSLVYGRGNEQFF